This T cell receptor beta chain is drawn from a study of T-cell memory formation after mild COVID-19. This clonotype was recorded many times. MiXCR, applied by TCRdb to the 5' RACE reads, yields one record per CDR3 protein. The sample lists about 350,000 distinct CDR3 sequences; roughly 15% were seen once. With 6 bases removed from V and 6 bases from J, the gap between germline ends came to 25 bases. This CDR3 is 17 amino acids long. The chain uses TRBV12-3 or TRBV12-4 and TRBJ2-3; D possibly uses TRBD1 or TRBD2 (5 bases each). The specimen was PBMCs or a T cell subset sorted from them (not recorded which). The sequence derives from a man between 18 and 35 years old who had mild COVID-19 (a few samples of this study predate the infection). Cell type and time point are not known. DNA of the CDR3: TGTGCCAGCAGCATCCCCCAGGGAGTACGGATTCGGGATACGCAGTATTTT. Its translation is CASSIPQGVRIRDTQYF.